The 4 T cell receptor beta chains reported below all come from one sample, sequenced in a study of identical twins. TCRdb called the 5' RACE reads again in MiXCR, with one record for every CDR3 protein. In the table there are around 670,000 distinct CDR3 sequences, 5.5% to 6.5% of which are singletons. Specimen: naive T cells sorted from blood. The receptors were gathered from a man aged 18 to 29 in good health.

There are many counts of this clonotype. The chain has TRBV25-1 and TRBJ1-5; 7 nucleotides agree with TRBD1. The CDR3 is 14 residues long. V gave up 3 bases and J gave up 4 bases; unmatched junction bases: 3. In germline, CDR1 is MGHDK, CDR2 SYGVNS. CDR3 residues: CASSEAGGNQPQHF. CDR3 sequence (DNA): TGTGCCAGCAGTGAGGCAGGGGGTAATCAGCCCCAGCATTTT. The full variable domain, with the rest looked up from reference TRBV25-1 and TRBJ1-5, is EADIYQTPRYLVIGTGKKITLECSQTMGHDKMYWYQQDPGMELHLIHYSYGVNSTEKGDLSSESTVSRIRTEHFPLTLESARPSHTSQYLCASSEAGGNQPQHFGDGTRLSIL.

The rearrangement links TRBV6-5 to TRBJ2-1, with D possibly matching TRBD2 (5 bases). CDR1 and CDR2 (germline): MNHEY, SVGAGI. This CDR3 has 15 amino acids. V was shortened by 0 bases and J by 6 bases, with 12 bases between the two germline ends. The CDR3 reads CASSYSMGSGNEQFF. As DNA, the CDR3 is TGTGCCAGCAGTTACTCGATGGGGAGCGGCAATGAGCAGTTCTTC.

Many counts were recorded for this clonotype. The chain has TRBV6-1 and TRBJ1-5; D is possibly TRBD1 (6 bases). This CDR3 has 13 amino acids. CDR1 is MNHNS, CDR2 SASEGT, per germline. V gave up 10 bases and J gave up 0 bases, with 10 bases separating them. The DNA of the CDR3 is TGTGCCACCCAAGGGGGTAGCAATCAGCCCCAGCATTTT. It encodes CATQGGSNQPQHF.

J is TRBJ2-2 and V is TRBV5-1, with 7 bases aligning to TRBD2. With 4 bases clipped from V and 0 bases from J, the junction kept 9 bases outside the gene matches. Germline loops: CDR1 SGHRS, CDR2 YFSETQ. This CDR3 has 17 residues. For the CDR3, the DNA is TGCGCCAGCAGCAACCGAATTAGCGGGTCGAACACCGGGGAGCTGTTTTTT. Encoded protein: CASSNRISGSNTGELFF.